The clone carrying this TCR beta chain was seen at least ten times. The target antigen is unknown. This CDR3 spans 18 amino acids. V was pared by 5 bases and J by 3 bases, with 15 bases of the junction left unmatched. Germline V lookup: CDR1 SEHNR, CDR2 FQNEAQ (reference sequence). The data originate from a study of T cell repertoires in cytomegalovirus infection. Study conclusions and caveats: Within the response measured ex vivo, HLA-C-restricted CMV-specific TCR beta clonotypes were dominant. Carriage of CMV together with the relevant HLA was identifiable through cumulative public TCR beta family frequency.

TCRdb passed the reads through MiXCR, listing each CDR3 protein once. The sample lists some 940,000 distinct CDR3 sequences, approximately 30% occurring once. The J gene is TRBJ2-1, the V gene TRBV7-9; 8 positions agree with TRBD2. The clonotype originates from a human donor in good health (CMV status not recorded). Some clones in this sample may be carry-over from other donors' samples. Sequencing was performed on cultured CD8+ T cells from PBMCs, taken from culture after CMV antigen stimulation. In DNA form, the CDR3 reads TGTGCCAGCAGCCGAGGGTCTCGGGGGGGACAAAGCTACAATGAGCAGTTCTTC. Its protein product is CASSRGSRGGQSYNEQFF. Looking up the rest from reference TRBV7-9 and TRBJ2-1 gives the full variable domain: DTGVSQNPRHKITKRGQNVTFRCDPISEHNRLYWYRQTLGQGPEFLTYFQNEAQLEKSRLLSDRFSAERPKGSFSTLEIQRTEQGDSAMYLCASSRGSRGGQSYNEQFFGPGTRLTVL.